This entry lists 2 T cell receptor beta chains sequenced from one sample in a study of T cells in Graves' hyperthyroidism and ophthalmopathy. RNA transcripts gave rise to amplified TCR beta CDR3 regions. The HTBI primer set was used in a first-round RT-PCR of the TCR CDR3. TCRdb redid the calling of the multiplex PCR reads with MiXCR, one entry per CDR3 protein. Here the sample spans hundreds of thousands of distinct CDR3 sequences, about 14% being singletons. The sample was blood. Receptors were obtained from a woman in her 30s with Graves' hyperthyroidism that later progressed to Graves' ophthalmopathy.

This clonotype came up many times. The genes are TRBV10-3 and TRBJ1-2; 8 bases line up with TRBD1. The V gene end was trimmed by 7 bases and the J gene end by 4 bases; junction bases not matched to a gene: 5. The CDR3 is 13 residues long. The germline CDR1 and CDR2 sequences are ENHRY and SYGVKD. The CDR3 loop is CAINSGQAYGYTF. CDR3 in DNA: TGTGCCATCAACTCGGGACAGGCCTATGGCTACACCTTC.

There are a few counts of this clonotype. The CDR3 protein is CASSPQGVPDTQYF. The CDR3 bases are TGTGCCAGTAGCCCGCAGGGAGTCCCAGATACGCAGTATTTT. The chain has TRBV19 and TRBJ2-3; D possibly matches TRBD1 or TRBD2 (5 bases each). The length of the CDR3 is 14 residues. Trimming took 6 bases from V and 4 from J, leaving 14 bases between them. Germline loops: CDR1 LNHDA, CDR2 SQIVND (reference sequence).